The 21 T cell receptor beta chains reported below all come from one sample, sequenced in a study of blood T cells in healthy people across ages. Combining a sample-barcoded 5' primer with a J-beta primer mix, a second PCR ran for about 6 to 12 cycles. A single record per CDR3 protein comes from TCRdb applying MiXCR to the 5' RACE reads. The profile shows 1.5 million to 2 million distinct CDR3 sequences, roughly 28% of them singletons. Sequences were obtained from blood. All receptors derive from a woman aged 30 to 39 in good health.

Worth noting for this clonotype: This may be a read error: a much more frequent sequence differs by one nucleotide. The chain joins TRBV12-3 or TRBV12-4 to TRBJ1-2, with a weak D call TRBD1 (5 bases). V was pared by 6 bases and J by 6 bases, with 23 bases between. CDR3 length: 16 amino acids. In DNA, the CDR3 is TGTGCCAGCAGCTCCCTGGCAAGGGGCGTTTTGAATGGCTACACCTTC. It is translated as CASSSLARGVLNGYTF.

As concerns this clonotype: One junction end does not reproduce the germline sequence, and a read error may be involved. The rearrangement links TRBV7-9 to TRBJ1-2, with a tentative D call TRBD1 (5 bases). CDR3 length: 12 residues. Germline CDR1 SEHNR, CDR2 FQNEAQ (reference sequence). CDR3 in amino acids: CAGSLAGPGYTF. Here the CDR3 DNA reads TGTGCCGGCAGCTTAGCAGGGCCGGGCTACACCTTC.

This clonotype was seen only a few times. This chain joins TRBV4-3 and TRBJ2-1; 8 positions match TRBD2. This CDR3 is 17 amino acids long. CDR1 and CDR2 from the germline V gene are LGHNA and YSLEER. The ends lost 0 bases at V and 2 bases at J; junction bases unmatched: 6. The CDR3 reads CASSQDGVAGTYNEQFF. CDR3 in DNA: TGCGCCAGCAGCCAAGATGGGGTAGCGGGAACCTACAATGAGCAGTTCTTC.

The CDR3 is CSARDGNEKLFF. The CDR3 bases are TGCAGTGCTAGGGACGGCAATGAAAAACTGTTTTTT. The genes are TRBV20-1 and TRBJ1-4; no reliable D call. The V gene lost 3 bases and the J gene lost 5 bases, with 7 bases spanning the gap. The CDR3 contains 12 residues. Per germline, CDR1 DFQATT and CDR2 SNEGSKA (reference sequence).

The genes are TRBV12-5 and TRBJ1-2, with a possible D match to TRBD1 (5 bases). CDR1 is LGHNT and CDR2 is FRNRAP in the germline V gene. The CDR3 consists of 13 residues. V gave up 4 bases and J gave up 13 bases, with 19 bases separating them. CDR3 loop: CASGSMGGTPITF. In DNA form, the CDR3 reads TGTGCTAGTGGTTCGATGGGGGGGACGCCCATCACCTTC.

The chain recombines TRBV7-9 with TRBJ1-5; D gene uncertain. V shed 4 bases and J shed 9 bases, with 16 bases lying between them. The CDR3 is 14 residues long. CDR1 and CDR2 from the germline V gene are SEHNR and FQNEAQ (reference sequence). The CDR3 sequence is CASSSTALRGPQHF. DNA for the CDR3: TGTGCCAGCAGCTCAACGGCCCTCAGAGGGCCCCAGCATTTT.

The table lists this clonotype with a few counts. The chain has TRBV20-1 and TRBJ1-4; no clear D. V lost 6 bases, J lost 0 bases, and 11 bases lay in between. The CDR3 covers 14 residues. The V gene's germline CDR1 is DFQATT and CDR2 SNEGSKA (reference sequence). CDR3 amino acids: CSAPQHPTNEKLFF. Written as DNA, the CDR3 is TGCAGTGCCCCGCAGCACCCAACTAATGAAAAACTGTTTTTT.

A few counts support this clonotype. The chain uses TRBV28 and TRBJ1-5; 9 bases are a match to TRBD1. CDR1 and CDR2 from the germline V gene are MDHEN and SYDVKM. With 6 bases clipped from V and 6 bases from J, the junction kept 12 bases outside the gene matches. The CDR3 length is 16 residues. CDR3 DNA: TGTGCCAGCAGGACTAGAGGTACAGGGGGCCGTCAGCCCCAGCATTTT. It translates to CASRTRGTGGRQPQHF.

This clonotype was seen at least ten times. At one boundary the junction diverges from the germline segment, which might be a read error. The V and J genes are TRBV24-1 and TRBJ2-1, with 10 bases lining up with TRBD2. This CDR3 is 17 amino acids long. The germline V gene encodes CDR1 KGHDR and CDR2 SFDVKD. In DNA, the CDR3 is TGTGCCACCAGTGAGGTTAGCGGGGGGAGCTCCTACAATGAACAGTTCTTC. It encodes CATSEVSGGSSYNEQFF.

This sequence joins TRBV4-1 and TRBJ1-4, with D perhaps matching TRBD1 (6 bases). Trimming shortened V by 4 bases and J by 10 bases, and 22 bases separated the two germline ends. Germline CDR1 is MGHRA and CDR2 is YSYEKL. CDR3 length: 16 residues. The CDR3 region has the DNA TGCGCCAGCAGCCGACAGGAATATGGGGGGGAAGGAAAACTGTTTTTT. This gives the protein CASSRQEYGGEGKLFF.

The V call is TRBV27, the J call TRBJ2-1; 7 bases map to TRBD1. The germline gives CDR1 MNHEY, CDR2 SMNVEV (reference sequence). Unmatched junction bases numbered 10, after V lost 3 bases and J lost 8 bases. The CDR3 contains 15 residues. CDR3 DNA sequence: TGTGCCAGCAGTTTCAGAAGACAGGGTAACCATGAGCAGTTCTTC. Protein sequence: CASSFRRQGNHEQFF.

The chain combines TRBV7-2 with TRBJ2-3, with unresolved D. The length of the CDR3 is 12 residues. The germline V gene encodes CDR1 SGHTA and CDR2 FQGNSA. V was pared by 4 bases and J by 8 bases, with 10 bases between. CDR3 sequence: CASSSGTRTQYF. In nucleotides, the CDR3 is TGTGCCAGCAGCTCCGGCACCCGTACGCAGTATTTT. The full variable domain, in which reference TRBV7-2 and TRBJ2-3 provide the parts outside the CDR3, is GAGVSQSPSNKVTEKGKDVELRCDPISGHTALYWYRQSLGQGLEFLIYFQGNSAPDKSGLPSDRFSAERTGGSVSTLTIQRTQQEDSAVYLCASSSGTRTQYFGPGTRLTVL.

The rearrangement uses TRBV15 and TRBJ2-3, with D maybe TRBD2 (6 bases). Trimming removed 0 bases from V and 10 bases from J, with 11 bases in between. Germline assignment: CDR1 LNHNV and CDR2 YYDKDF (reference sequence). The CDR3 covers 13 residues. The CDR3 DNA follows: TGTGCCACCAGCAGAGATTTGGCGGGGTCGCAGTATTTT. Residues: CATSRDLAGSQYF.

This clonotype has a single count. A clone one base away is much larger, so this may be a read error. J is TRBJ2-3 and V is TRBV9, with 7 bases aligning to TRBD1. Germline V gene lookup returns CDR1 SGDLS and CDR2 YYNGEE. The CDR3 has 14 residues. Trimming at V came to 3 bases and at J to 4 bases, leaving 5 bases not matched to a gene. For the CDR3, the DNA is TGTGCCAGCAGCGGGGACAGTAGCGCAGATACGCAGTATTTT. It is translated as CASSGDSSADTQYF.

This chain links TRBV12-3 or TRBV12-4 with TRBJ2-3; D is perhaps TRBD1 or TRBD2 (5 bases each). Trimming removed 7 bases from V and 8 bases from J, with 16 bases in between. The CDR3 is 13 residues long. CDR3 nucleotide sequence: TGTGCCAGCACTGGGGACGTCGGAGGTACGCAGTATTTT. It encodes CASTGDVGGTQYF.

Concerning this clonotype: One junction end disagrees with the germline gene, perhaps due to a read error. The chain is built from TRBV5-1 and TRBJ2-2; TRBD2 agrees at 9 bases. The CDR3 consists of 15 residues. Looked up from germline, CDR1 is SGHRS and CDR2 is YFSETQ. The DNA for the CDR3 is TGTGCCAGCAGCTTGAAGGTAGCGGGAGTCGGGGAGCTGTTTTTT. Protein sequence: CASSLKVAGVGELFF.

As concerns this clonotype: Mismatch with germline at one junction end may stem from a read error. V usage is TRBV29-1 and J usage is TRBJ2-5; D is undetermined. This CDR3 spans 15 amino acids. The germline CDR1 and CDR2 sequences are SQVTM and ANQGSEA. The CDR3 protein is CSVEDGGRSQGTQYF. CDR3 bases: TGCAGCGTTGAAGACGGTGGGCGCAGCCAAGGGACCCAGTACTTC.

This chain connects TRBV6-5 to TRBJ2-1; D unclear. CDR3 length equals 14 residues. Trimming removed 4 bases from V and 5 bases from J, with 12 bases in between. CDR1 and CDR2 from the germline V gene are MNHEY and SVGAGI. For the CDR3, the DNA is TGTGCCAGCAGTTGGGGTGGATTCGACAATGAGCAGTTCTTC. It codes for CASSWGGFDNEQFF.

The V gene is TRBV29-1, the J gene TRBJ2-7; D is possibly TRBD1 (5 bases). The germline V gene encodes CDR1 SQVTM and CDR2 ANQGSEA. The CDR3 sequence is 15 residues long. Trimming shortened V by 3 bases and J by 3 bases, and 18 bases separated the two germline ends. The CDR3 nucleotides read TGCAGCGTTGATAAGGGGAAGGGTCAGTTCTACGAGCAGTACTTC. Protein sequence: CSVDKGKGQFYEQYF.

In the case of this clonotype: A much larger clone lies one base from this, so it may be a read error. The rearrangement joins TRBV4-3 to TRBJ2-1; the D gene is possibly TRBD2 (6 bases). The DNA end is more similar to TRBJ2-7, so the J call may be wrong. CDR1 and CDR2 (germline): LGHNA, YSLEER. This CDR3 has 15 amino acids. CDR3: CASSSAGNSYNEQYF. For the CDR3, the DNA is TGCGCCAGCAGTTCAGCGGGCAACTCCTACAATGAGCAGTACTTC.

This clonotype was found a few times. The J gene is TRBJ2-1, the V gene TRBV5-1; D may be TRBD2 (6 bases). Trimming took off 4 bases at V and 4 bases at J, with 15 bases between the two ends. The CDR3 has 15 amino acids. Germline CDR1 SGHRS, CDR2 YFSETQ. The CDR3 coding sequence is TGCGCCAGCAGCCTGGGGACTGCGAATTACAATGAGCAGTTCTTC. Protein product: CASSLGTANYNEQFF. Based on the CDR3 plus reference TRBV5-1 and TRBJ2-1, the full variable domain is KAGVTQTPRYLIKTRGQQVTLSCSPISGHRSVSWYQQTPGQGLQFLFEYFSETQRNKGNFPGRFSGRQFSNSRSEMNVSTLELGDSALYLCASSLGTANYNEQFFGPGTRLTVL.